These T cell receptor beta chains were read from a single sample in a study of shared clonotypes between healthy human individuals. Generated by immunoSEQ multiplex PCR, the TCRdb table keeps only in-frame clones and is missing some. The table shows a few million clones, with approximately 92% occurring only once. The sample taken for sequencing was naive CD4+ T cells sorted from blood. These receptors originate from a man younger than 35 in good health. Each CDR3 is given with its conserved first and last residue. Each record gives: CDR3 length, J gene, clone size, D gene, V gene, CDR3 protein, CDR3 DNA. D genes are given only for firm matches. Part of the rows lack a size; the others show once, few, many or a class for expanded clones.

CDR3 length: 15
J gene: TRBJ2-3
clone size: -
D gene: TRBD1
V gene: TRBV6-6
CDR3 protein: CASSRQGAGTDTQYF
CDR3 DNA: TGTGCCAGCAGCCGACAGGGCGCGGGCACAGATACGCAGTATTTT

CDR3 length: 11
J gene: TRBJ2-2
clone size: -
D gene: -
V gene: TRBV10-3
CDR3 protein: CAISLTGELFF
CDR3 DNA: TGTGCCATCAGCCTTACCGGGGAGCTGTTTTTT

CDR3 length: 16
J gene: TRBJ2-6
clone size: -
D gene: -
V gene: TRBV5-4
CDR3 protein: CASSGTGFSGANVLTF
CDR3 DNA: TGTGCCAGCAGCGGTACAGGGTTCTCTGGGGCCAACGTCCTGACTTTC

CDR3 length: 13
J gene: TRBJ2-7
clone size: once
D gene: TRBD1
V gene: TRBV29-1
CDR3 protein: CSVSGTGSYEQYF
CDR3 DNA: TGCAGCGTCTCCGGGACAGGCTCCTACGAGCAGTACTTC

CDR3 length: 15
J gene: TRBJ2-1
clone size: -
D gene: -
V gene: TRBV5-1
CDR3 protein: CASSTDGSSYNEQFF
CDR3 DNA: TGCGCCAGCAGCACGGACGGGAGCTCCTACAATGAGCAGTTCTTC

CDR3 length: 14
J gene: TRBJ2-7
clone size: -
D gene: -
V gene: TRBV5-1
CDR3 protein: CASSLVSAAYEQYF
CDR3 DNA: TGCGCCAGCAGCTTGGTTTCGGCCGCCTACGAGCAGTACTTC

CDR3 length: 16
J gene: TRBJ2-5
clone size: -
D gene: TRBD2
V gene: TRBV5-4
CDR3 protein: CASSPGGAGVRETQYF
CDR3 DNA: TGTGCCAGCAGCCCCGGCGGGGCGGGAGTACGGGAGACCCAGTACTTC

CDR3 length: 16
J gene: TRBJ2-1
clone size: -
D gene: -
V gene: TRBV18
CDR3 protein: CASSPPWVADYNEQFF
CDR3 DNA: TGTGCCAGCTCACCACCCTGGGTAGCCGATTACAATGAGCAGTTCTTC

CDR3 length: 17
J gene: TRBJ1-1
clone size: -
D gene: -
V gene: TRBV5-6
CDR3 protein: CASSRPRVPFVDTEAFF
CDR3 DNA: TGTGCCAGCAGCCGCCCTCGGGTCCCCTTTGTTGACACTGAAGCTTTCTTT

CDR3 length: 15
J gene: TRBJ2-5
clone size: -
D gene: -
V gene: TRBV18
CDR3 protein: CASSPPGGVRETQYF
CDR3 DNA: TGTGCCAGCTCACCACCTGGAGGGGTTCGAGAGACCCAGTACTTC

CDR3 length: 17
J gene: TRBJ2-1
clone size: -
D gene: TRBD2
V gene: TRBV9
CDR3 protein: CASSVSGTSGGYNEQFF
CDR3 DNA: TGTGCCAGCAGCGTATCTGGGACTAGCGGGGGGTACAATGAGCAGTTCTTC

CDR3 length: 14
J gene: TRBJ2-5
clone size: -
D gene: -
V gene: TRBV27
CDR3 protein: CASSPRGIQETQYF
CDR3 DNA: TGTGCCAGCAGTCCGAGGGGGATCCAAGAGACCCAGTACTTC

CDR3 length: 14
J gene: TRBJ1-2
clone size: -
D gene: -
V gene: TRBV6-5
CDR3 protein: CASSYGGSEYGYTF
CDR3 DNA: TGTGCCAGCAGTTACGGGGGGTCAGAATATGGCTACACCTTC

CDR3 length: 15
J gene: TRBJ2-7
clone size: -
D gene: -
V gene: TRBV11-2
CDR3 protein: CASSTDSGFLYEQYF
CDR3 DNA: TGTGCCAGCAGCACGGACAGTGGATTTTTGTACGAGCAGTACTTC

CDR3 length: 15
J gene: TRBJ2-7
clone size: -
D gene: TRBD2
V gene: TRBV28
CDR3 protein: CASSFSGGAVYEQYF
CDR3 DNA: TGTGCCAGCAGTTTCAGCGGGGGGGCCGTATACGAGCAGTACTTC

CDR3 length: 15
J gene: TRBJ2-5
clone size: -
D gene: TRBD1
V gene: TRBV7-7
CDR3 protein: CASSQVGQGKETQYF
CDR3 DNA: TGTGCTAGCAGCCAGGTCGGACAGGGAAAAGAGACCCAGTACTTC

CDR3 length: 16
J gene: TRBJ2-5
clone size: -
D gene: TRBD2
V gene: TRBV5-1
CDR3 protein: CASSGGLAGAQETQYF
CDR3 DNA: TGCGCCAGCAGCGGAGGACTAGCGGGGGCCCAAGAGACCCAGTACTTC

CDR3 length: 16
J gene: TRBJ2-7
clone size: -
D gene: TRBD2
V gene: TRBV25-1
CDR3 protein: CASSALSGGLNYEQYF
CDR3 DNA: TGTGCCAGCAGTGCACTGAGCGGGGGGCTAAACTACGAGCAGTACTTC

CDR3 length: 14
J gene: TRBJ1-5
clone size: -
D gene: TRBD1
V gene: TRBV10-2
CDR3 protein: CASSGSGGGQPQHF
CDR3 DNA: TGCGCCAGCAGTGGATCAGGGGGTGGCCAGCCCCAGCATTTT

CDR3 length: 12
J gene: TRBJ2-3
clone size: -
D gene: -
V gene: TRBV18
CDR3 protein: CASSPPFEAQYF
CDR3 DNA: TGTGCCAGCTCACCACCGTTCGAGGCGCAGTATTTT

CDR3 length: 12
J gene: TRBJ1-1
clone size: once
D gene: -
V gene: TRBV6-1
CDR3 protein: CASRIMNTEAFF
CDR3 DNA: TGTGCCAGCAGGATTATGAACACTGAAGCTTTCTTT

CDR3 length: 16
J gene: TRBJ2-7
clone size: -
D gene: -
V gene: TRBV19
CDR3 protein: CASSIGSLIGFYEQYF
CDR3 DNA: TGTGCCAGTAGTATAGGATCCTTAATTGGCTTCTACGAGCAGTACTTC

CDR3 length: 15
J gene: TRBJ1-3
clone size: -
D gene: -
V gene: TRBV5-1
CDR3 protein: CASSLIPGDGNTIYF
CDR3 DNA: TGCGCCAGCAGCTTGATTCCGGGGGATGGAAACACCATATATTTT

CDR3 length: 13
J gene: TRBJ1-1
clone size: -
D gene: -
V gene: TRBV6-5
CDR3 protein: CASSWGRGTEAFF
CDR3 DNA: TGTGCCAGCAGTTGGGGAAGGGGGACTGAAGCTTTCTTT

CDR3 length: 13
J gene: TRBJ1-2
clone size: -
D gene: -
V gene: TRBV7-8
CDR3 protein: CASSLVNGGGYTF
CDR3 DNA: TGTGCCAGCAGCTTAGTAAACGGTGGTGGCTACACCTTC

CDR3 length: 17
J gene: TRBJ1-4
clone size: -
D gene: -
V gene: TRBV2
CDR3 protein: CASSDWRKDTTNEKLFF
CDR3 DNA: TGTGCCAGCAGTGATTGGCGGAAGGACACAACTAATGAAAAACTGTTTTTT

CDR3 length: 12
J gene: TRBJ1-1
clone size: -
D gene: -
V gene: TRBV6-1
CDR3 protein: CAGRDFDTEAFF
CDR3 DNA: TGTGCCGGCAGGGATTTTGACACTGAAGCTTTCTTT

CDR3 length: 14
J gene: TRBJ2-7
clone size: -
D gene: TRBD2
V gene: TRBV27
CDR3 protein: CASSTTSLSYEQYF
CDR3 DNA: TGTGCCAGCAGTACGACTAGCCTCTCCTACGAGCAGTACTTC

CDR3 length: 16
J gene: TRBJ1-4
clone size: -
D gene: TRBD1
V gene: TRBV28
CDR3 protein: CASSPYRDSENEKLFF
CDR3 DNA: TGTGCCAGCAGTCCATACAGGGACAGCGAAAATGAAAAACTGTTTTTT

CDR3 length: 15
J gene: TRBJ1-2
clone size: -
D gene: TRBD1
V gene: TRBV5-4
CDR3 protein: CASSLTEDRGYGYTF
CDR3 DNA: TGTGCCAGCAGCTTGACGGAGGACAGGGGATACGGCTACACCTTC

CDR3 length: 20
J gene: TRBJ1-5
clone size: -
D gene: -
V gene: TRBV12-5
CDR3 protein: CASGLVRFNEGFKSNQPQHF
CDR3 DNA: TGTGCTAGTGGTTTGGTACGCTTCAATGAGGGGTTTAAGAGCAATCAGCCCCAGCATTTT